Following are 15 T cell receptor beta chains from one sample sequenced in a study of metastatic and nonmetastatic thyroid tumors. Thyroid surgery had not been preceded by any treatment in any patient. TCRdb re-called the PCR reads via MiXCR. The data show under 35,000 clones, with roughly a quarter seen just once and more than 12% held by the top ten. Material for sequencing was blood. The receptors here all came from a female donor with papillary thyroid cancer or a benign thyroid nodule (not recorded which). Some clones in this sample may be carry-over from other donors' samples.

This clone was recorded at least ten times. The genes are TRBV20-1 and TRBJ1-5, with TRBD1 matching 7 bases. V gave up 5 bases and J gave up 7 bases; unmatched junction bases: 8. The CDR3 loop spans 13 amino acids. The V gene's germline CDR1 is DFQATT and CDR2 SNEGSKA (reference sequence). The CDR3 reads CSAQNTGDQPQHF. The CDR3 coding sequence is TGCAGTGCTCAAAACACAGGGGACCAGCCCCAGCATTTT.

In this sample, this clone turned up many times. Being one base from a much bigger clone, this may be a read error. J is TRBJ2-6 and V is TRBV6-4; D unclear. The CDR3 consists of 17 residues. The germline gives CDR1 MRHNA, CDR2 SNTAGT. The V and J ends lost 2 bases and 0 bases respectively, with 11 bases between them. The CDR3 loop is CASSDVFGSSGANVLTF. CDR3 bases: TGTGCCAGCAGTGACGTGTTCGGGTCCTCTGGGGCCAACGTCCTGACTTTC.

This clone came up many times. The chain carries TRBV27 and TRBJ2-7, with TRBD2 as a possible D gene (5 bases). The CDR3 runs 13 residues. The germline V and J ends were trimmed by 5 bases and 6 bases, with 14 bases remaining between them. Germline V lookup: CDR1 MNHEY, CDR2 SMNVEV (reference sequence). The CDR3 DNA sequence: TGTGCCAGCAGTCCGAGACCGGGGTTCGAGCAGTACTTC. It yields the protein CASSPRPGFEQYF.

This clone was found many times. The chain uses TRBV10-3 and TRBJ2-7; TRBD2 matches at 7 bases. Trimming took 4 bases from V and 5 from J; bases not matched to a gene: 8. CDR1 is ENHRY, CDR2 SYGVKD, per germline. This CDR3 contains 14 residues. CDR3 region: CAISAKWGGDEQYF. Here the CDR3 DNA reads TGTGCCATCAGTGCGAAGTGGGGGGGAGACGAGCAGTACTTC.

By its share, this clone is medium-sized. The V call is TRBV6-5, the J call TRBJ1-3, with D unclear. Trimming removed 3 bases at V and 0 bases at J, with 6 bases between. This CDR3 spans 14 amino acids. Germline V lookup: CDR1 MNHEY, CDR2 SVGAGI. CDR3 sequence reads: CASSYSPSGNTIYF. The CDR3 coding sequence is TGTGCCAGCAGTTATAGTCCCTCTGGAAACACCATATATTTT.

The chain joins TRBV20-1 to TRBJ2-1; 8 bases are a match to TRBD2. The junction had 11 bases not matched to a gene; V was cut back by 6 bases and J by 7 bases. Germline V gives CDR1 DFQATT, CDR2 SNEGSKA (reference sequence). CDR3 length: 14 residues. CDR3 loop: CSAPLAGWANEQFF. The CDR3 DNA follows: TGCAGTGCCCCCTTAGCGGGATGGGCGAATGAGCAGTTCTTC.

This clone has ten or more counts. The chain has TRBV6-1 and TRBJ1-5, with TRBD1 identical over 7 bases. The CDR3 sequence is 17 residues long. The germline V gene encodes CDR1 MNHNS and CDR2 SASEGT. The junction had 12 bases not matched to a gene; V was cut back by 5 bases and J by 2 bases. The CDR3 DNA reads TGTGCCAGCAGTCGTGTGTCTAGGGGGCAAGGCAATCAGCCCCAGCATTTT. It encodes CASSRVSRGQGNQPQHF.

The CDR3 nucleotides are TGCAGTGCTAGGTCAGGGCCCTACGAGCAGTACTTC. This encodes CSARSGPYEQYF. The chain uses TRBV20-1 and TRBJ2-7; the D gene is possibly TRBD1 (5 bases). The V gene lost 3 bases and the J gene lost 2 bases, with 8 bases spanning the gap. This CDR3 is 12 amino acids long. CDR1 is DFQATT, CDR2 SNEGSKA, per germline (reference sequence).

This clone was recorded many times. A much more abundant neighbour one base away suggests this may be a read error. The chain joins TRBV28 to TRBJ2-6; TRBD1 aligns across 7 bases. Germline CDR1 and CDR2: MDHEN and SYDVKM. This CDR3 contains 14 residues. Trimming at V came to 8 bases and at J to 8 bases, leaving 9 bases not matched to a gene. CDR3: CASGTNRGTNVLTF. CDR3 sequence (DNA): TGTGCCAGCGGCACTAACAGGGGTACCAACGTCCTGACTTTC.

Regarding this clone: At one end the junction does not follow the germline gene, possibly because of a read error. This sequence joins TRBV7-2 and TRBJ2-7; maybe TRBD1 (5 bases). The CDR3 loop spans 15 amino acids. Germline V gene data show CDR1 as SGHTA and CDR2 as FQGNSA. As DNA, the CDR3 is TGTGTCAGCAGCTTAGTTGGTCAGGGAACCTGCGAGCAGTACTTC. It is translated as CVSSLVGQGTCEQYF.

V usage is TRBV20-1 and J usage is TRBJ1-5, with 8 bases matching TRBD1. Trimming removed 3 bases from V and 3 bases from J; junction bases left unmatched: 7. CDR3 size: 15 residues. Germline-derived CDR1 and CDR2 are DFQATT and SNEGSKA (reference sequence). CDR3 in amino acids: CSASRDRTPNQPQHF. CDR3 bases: TGCAGTGCTAGTAGGGACAGGACCCCCAATCAGCCCCAGCATTTT.

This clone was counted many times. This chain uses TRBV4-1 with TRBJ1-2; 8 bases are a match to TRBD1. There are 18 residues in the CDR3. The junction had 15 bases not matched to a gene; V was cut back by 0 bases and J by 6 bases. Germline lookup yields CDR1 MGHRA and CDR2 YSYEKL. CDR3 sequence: CASSQDVQGAQSGDGYTF. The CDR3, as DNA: TGCGCCAGCAGCCAAGATGTTCAGGGGGCGCAAAGTGGAGATGGCTACACCTTC.

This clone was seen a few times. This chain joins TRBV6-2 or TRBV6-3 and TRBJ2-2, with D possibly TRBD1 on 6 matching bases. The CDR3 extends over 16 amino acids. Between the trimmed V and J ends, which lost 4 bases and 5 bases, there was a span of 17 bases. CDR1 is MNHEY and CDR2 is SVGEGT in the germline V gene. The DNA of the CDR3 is TGTGCCAGCAGTTTTTGGGGGCTTAGTTATACCGGGGAGCTGTTTTTT. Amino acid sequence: CASSFWGLSYTGELFF.

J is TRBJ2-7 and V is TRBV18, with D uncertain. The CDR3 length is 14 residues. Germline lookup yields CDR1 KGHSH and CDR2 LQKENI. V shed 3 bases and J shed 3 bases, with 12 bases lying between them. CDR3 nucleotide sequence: TGTGCCAGCTCACCCTCCGGTCTTATCTACGAGCAGTACTTC. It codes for CASSPSGLIYEQYF.

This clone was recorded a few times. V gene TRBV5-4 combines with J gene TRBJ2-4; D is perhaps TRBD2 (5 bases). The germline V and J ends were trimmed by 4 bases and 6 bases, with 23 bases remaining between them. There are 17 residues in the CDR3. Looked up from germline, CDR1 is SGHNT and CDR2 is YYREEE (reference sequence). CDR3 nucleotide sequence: TGTGCCAGCAGCCCTGAGGGCGCCACTATAACCAGAAACATTCAGTACTTC. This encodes CASSPEGATITRNIQYF.